Sequencing of this TCR beta chain was carried out in a study of early T cells in non-severe SARS-CoV-2 infection. Study-wide context: Chains were unpaired, as sequencing was done on bulk RNA from unsorted whole blood. Study-wide results and limits: VDJdb matches were skewed toward anti-spike CD8 T cell responses.

Separate cDNA molecules each had unique molecular identifiers attached to them. TCRdb reanalysed the 5' RACE reads using MiXCR and keeps one entry per CDR3 protein. The sample includes approximately 69,000 distinct CDR3 sequences, 9.5% to 15% seen only once; the top ten take less than 3.5%. The V gene's germline CDR1 is PRHDT and CDR2 FYEKMQ (reference sequence). This CDR3 has 12 amino acids. V was pared by 3 bases and J by 6 bases, with 9 bases between. Of note for this clonotype: Its target is unknown.

This chain uses TRBV13 with TRBJ2-7; no clear D gene. The origin of this receptor is an adult who was a healthcare worker with PCR-confirmed SARS-CoV-2 infection or an uninfected control (not recorded which). The specimen was whole blood, collected at baseline. The CDR3 bases are TGTGCCAGCAGCTTTGGTCGTACCGAGCAGTACTTC. Its translation is CASSFGRTEQYF.